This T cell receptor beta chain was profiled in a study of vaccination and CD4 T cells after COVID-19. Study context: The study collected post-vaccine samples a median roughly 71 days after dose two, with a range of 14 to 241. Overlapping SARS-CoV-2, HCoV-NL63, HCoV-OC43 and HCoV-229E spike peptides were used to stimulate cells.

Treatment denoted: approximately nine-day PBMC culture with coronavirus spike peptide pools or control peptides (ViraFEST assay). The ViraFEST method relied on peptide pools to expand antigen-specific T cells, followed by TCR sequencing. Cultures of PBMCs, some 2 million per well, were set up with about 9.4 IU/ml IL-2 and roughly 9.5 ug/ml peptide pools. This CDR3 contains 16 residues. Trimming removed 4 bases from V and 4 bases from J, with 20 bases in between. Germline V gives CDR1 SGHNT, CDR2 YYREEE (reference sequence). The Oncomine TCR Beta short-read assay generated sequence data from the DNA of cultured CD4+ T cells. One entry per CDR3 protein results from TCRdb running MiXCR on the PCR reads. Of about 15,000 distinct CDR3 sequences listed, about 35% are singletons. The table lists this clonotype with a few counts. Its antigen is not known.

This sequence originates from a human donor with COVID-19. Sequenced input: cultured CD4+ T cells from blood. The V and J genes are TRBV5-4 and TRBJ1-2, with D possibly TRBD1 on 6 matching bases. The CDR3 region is CASSPTGGLTTYGYTF. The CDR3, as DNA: TGTGCCAGCAGCCCAACGGGGGGCCTCACGACCTATGGCTACACCTTC.